This T cell receptor (beta chain) was retrieved from a study of blood T cell repertoires in COVID-19 (dated by TCRdb to 2020 to 2021). Some background on the complete study: Collaborator samples came from the United States, Italy and Spain and covered acute and convalescent phases of COVID-19. The material from the prospective study consisted of cDNA or gDNA derived from T cells, B-cell-depleted T cells, or PBMCs. Deeply sampled blood TCRbeta repertoires from subjects exposed to, actively infected with, or recovered from COVID-19 were included in the dataset. A freely available public database, intended as a resource for researchers studying the immune response to SARS-CoV-2, is where the repertoires were released. Samples came from the ongoing ImmuneRACE study (first 160 participants) plus 1,254 subjects from 6 global collaborators. Nearly every sample came with metadata listing a de-identified subject ID, COVID-19 status, age in years and sex. HLA class I and class II types, where available, came from metadata supplied by the sample provider rather than from assay-based typing. Results the study describes overall, beyond this receptor: The amount of clinical and demographic metadata varied by source and participant and was provided uncurated.

In regard to this clone: The target of this receptor is not known. Per-base quality was not reported, and no clone a single base away is much larger than it.

Participants in the prospective study were aged roughly 18 to 90 years, lived in 20 to 25 United States geographic areas, and enrolled through a virtual design. To assign participants to cohorts, the prospective study relied on clinical history that participants themselves reported in a screening survey and a study questionnaire. Recovered participants in ImmuneRACE Cohort 3 were defined as having two consecutive negative NP/OP PCR tests, clearance from a healthcare professional, or resolution of symptoms. In the prospective study, mobile phlebotomists collected whole blood, serum and a nasopharyngeal or oropharyngeal swab from each participant. Participants in the prospective study had the option to provide additional blood draws and questionnaires over an approximately 2-month period. Before DNA extraction, blood samples from the prospective study were shipped at room temperature or frozen. The germline V gene specifies SQVTM as CDR1 and ANQGSEA as CDR2. The CDR3 holds 13 amino acids from the cysteine to the phenylalanine. The only DNA kept is the CDR3, 39 bases in frame from the first base. At the junction V is shortened by 6 bases and J by 9 bases, with 15 bases in between.

TCRbeta CDR3 regions were amplified from genomic DNA using the immunoSEQ Assay, a bias-controlled multiplex PCR. Per the authors' processing: Nucleated cell counts per sample were estimated from amplification of reference gene primers within the assay. To quantify the absolute abundance of each unique TCRbeta CDR3 rearrangement, sequence reads were collapsed and filtered. For each sample, productive Simpson clonality was calculated as the square root of Simpson's diversity index over productive rearrangements. Imported from immuneACCESS, the table was reduced by TCRdb to in-frame sequences with V and J called. These copies leave out some clones; in studies compared against another copy, an unresolved V gene accounts for under half, and the cause of the remainder is not known. Clonal size and the V and J genes are those of that table, whereas D and trimming came from the DNA. This sample comprises under 300,000 clones, 75% to 90% of them detected only once. About 1.7% of the sample goes to the ten largest clones.

The chain is made from TRBV29-1 and TRBJ1-6; matching of 6 bases hints at TRBD1 as the D gene. Material for sequencing was PBMCs or T cells enriched from blood (not recorded which). The sequence came from a woman aged 40 to 50 who had recovered from COVID-19. The bases are TGCAGCGTATCTCAGGGGTCTACTTCACCCCTCCACTTT. Translated, it gives CSVSQGSTSPLHF.